The entry below gives a single T cell receptor beta chain sequence along with its context. The data originate from a study of blood T cell repertoires in COVID-19. Overall study context: There were acute and convalescent COVID-19 samples, and they came from the United States, Italy and Spain. In each case, the material was cDNA or gDNA derived from T cells, B-cell-depleted T cells, or PBMCs.

The protocol was immunoSEQ multiplex PCR, while the TCRdb copy is restricted to in-frame clones and leaves out a portion. The sample holds fewer than 180,000 clones, about four fifths seen once. The receptor was derived from a man between 65 and 79 years old with acute or convalescent COVID-19. Input material: peripheral blood.

The CDR3 is CASSRLSGRNTGELFF. CDR3 in DNA: TGTGCCAGCAGCCGACTTTCCGGGAGAAACACCGGGGAGCTGTTTTTT. The chain uses TRBV14 and TRBJ2-2, with D possibly TRBD2 on 6 matching bases. V was clipped by 4 bases and J by 2 bases, with 14 bases between them. Germline V lookup: CDR1 SGHDN, CDR2 FVKESK. This CDR3 contains 16 residues.